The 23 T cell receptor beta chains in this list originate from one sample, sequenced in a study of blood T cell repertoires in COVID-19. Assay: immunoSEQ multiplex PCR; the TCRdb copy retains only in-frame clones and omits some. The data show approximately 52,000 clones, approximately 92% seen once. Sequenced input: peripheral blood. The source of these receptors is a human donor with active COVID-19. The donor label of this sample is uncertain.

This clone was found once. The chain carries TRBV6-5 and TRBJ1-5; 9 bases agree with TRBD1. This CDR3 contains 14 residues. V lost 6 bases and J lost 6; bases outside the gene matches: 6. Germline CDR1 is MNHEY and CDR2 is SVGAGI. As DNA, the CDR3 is TGTGCCAGCAGACTGGACAGGGGCAGTCAGCCCCAGCATTTT. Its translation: CASRLDRGSQPQHF.

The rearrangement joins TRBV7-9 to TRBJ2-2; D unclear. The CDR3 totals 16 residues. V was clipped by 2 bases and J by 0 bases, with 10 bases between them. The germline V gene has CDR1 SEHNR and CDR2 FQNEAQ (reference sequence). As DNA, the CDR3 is TGTGCCAGCAGCTTACCCTCGAGTACGAACACCGGGGAGCTGTTTTTT. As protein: CASSLPSSTNTGELFF. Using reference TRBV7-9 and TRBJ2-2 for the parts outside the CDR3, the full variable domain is DTGVSQNPRHKITKRGQNVTFRCDPISEHNRLYWYRQTLGQGPEFLTYFQNEAQLEKSRLLSDRFSAERPKGSFSTLEIQRTEQGDSAMYLCASSLPSSTNTGELFFGEGSRLTVL.

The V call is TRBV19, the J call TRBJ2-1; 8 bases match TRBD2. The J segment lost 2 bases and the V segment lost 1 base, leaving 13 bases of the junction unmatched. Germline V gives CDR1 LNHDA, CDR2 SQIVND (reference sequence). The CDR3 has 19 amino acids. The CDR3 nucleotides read TGTGCCAGTAGTATAGGTCTTTTCTCTTTAGCGGGACCCTACAATGAGCAGTTCTTC. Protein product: CASSIGLFSLAGPYNEQFF.

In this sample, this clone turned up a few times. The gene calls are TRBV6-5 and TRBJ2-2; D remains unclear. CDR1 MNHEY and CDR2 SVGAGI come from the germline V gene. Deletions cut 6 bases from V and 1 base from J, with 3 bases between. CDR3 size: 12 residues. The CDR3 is CASRRNTGELFF. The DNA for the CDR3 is TGTGCCAGCAGGAGGAACACCGGGGAGCTGTTTTTT.

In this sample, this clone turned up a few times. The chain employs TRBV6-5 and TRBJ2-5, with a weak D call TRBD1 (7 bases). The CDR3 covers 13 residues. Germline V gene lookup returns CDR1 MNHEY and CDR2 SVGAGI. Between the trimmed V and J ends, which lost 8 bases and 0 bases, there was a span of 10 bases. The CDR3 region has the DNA TGTGCCAGCCCAGGGGGGTACCAAGAGACCCAGTACTTC. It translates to CASPGGYQETQYF.

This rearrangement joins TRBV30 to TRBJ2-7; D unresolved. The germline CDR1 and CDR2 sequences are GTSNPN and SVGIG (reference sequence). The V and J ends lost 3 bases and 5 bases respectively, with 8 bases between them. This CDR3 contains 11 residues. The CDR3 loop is CAWSATDEQYF. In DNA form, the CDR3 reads TGTGCCTGGAGCGCCACGGACGAGCAGTACTTC.

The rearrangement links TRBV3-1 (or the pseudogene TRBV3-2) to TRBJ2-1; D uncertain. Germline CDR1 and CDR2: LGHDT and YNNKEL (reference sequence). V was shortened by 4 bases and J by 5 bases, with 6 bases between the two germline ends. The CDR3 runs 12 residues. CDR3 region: CASSRANNEQFF. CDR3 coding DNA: TGTGCCAGCAGCCGAGCTAACAATGAGCAGTTCTTC.

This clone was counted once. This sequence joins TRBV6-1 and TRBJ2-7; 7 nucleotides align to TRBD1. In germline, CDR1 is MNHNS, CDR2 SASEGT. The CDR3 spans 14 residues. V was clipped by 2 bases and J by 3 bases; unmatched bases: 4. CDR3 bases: TGTGCCAGCAGTGAATGGGCAGGGGGCTACGAGCAGTACGTC. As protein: CASSEWAGGYEQYV.

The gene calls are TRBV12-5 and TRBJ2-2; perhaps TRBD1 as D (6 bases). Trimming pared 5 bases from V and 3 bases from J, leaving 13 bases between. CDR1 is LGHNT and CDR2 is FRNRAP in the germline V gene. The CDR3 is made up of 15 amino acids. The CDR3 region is CASGPRTDYTGELFF. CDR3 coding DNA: TGTGCTAGTGGTCCCAGGACAGACTACACCGGGGAGCTGTTTTTT.

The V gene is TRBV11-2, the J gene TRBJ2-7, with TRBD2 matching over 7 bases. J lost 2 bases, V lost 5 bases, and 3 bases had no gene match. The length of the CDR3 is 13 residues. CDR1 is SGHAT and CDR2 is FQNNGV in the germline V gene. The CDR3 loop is CASSAGTTYEQYF. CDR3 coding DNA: TGTGCCAGCAGCGCCGGGACTACCTACGAGCAGTACTTC.

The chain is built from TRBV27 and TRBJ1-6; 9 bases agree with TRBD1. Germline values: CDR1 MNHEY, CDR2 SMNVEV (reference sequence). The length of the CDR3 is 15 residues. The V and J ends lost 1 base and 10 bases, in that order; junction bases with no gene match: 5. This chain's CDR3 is CASSLYGGQGSPLHF. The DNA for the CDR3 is TGTGCCAGCAGTTTATACGGGGGACAGGGCTCACCCCTCCACTTT.

CDR3 in DNA: TGTGCCAGCAGAGCGGGGCCGGGACAGGGGCGCGACGAGCAGTACTTC. Encoded protein: CASRAGPGQGRDEQYF. J is TRBJ2-7 and V is TRBV27, with 10 bases matching TRBD1. The V gene end was trimmed by 6 bases and the J gene end by 5 bases; junction bases not matched to a gene: 13. The CDR3 covers 16 residues. CDR1 and CDR2 from the germline V gene are MNHEY and SMNVEV (reference sequence).

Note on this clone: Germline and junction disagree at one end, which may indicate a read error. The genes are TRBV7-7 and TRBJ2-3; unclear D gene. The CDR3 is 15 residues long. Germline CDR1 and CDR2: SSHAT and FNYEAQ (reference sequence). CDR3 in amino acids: CASSLSGSSTDTQYF. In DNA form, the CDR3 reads TGTGCTAGCAGCTTATCCGGGTCGAGCACAGATACGCAGTATTTT.

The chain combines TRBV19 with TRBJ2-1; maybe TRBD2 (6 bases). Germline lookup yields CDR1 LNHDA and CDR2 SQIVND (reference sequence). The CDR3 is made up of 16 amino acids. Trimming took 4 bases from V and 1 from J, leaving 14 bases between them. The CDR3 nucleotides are TGTGCCAGTAGTAATCTAATAGCGGTATCCTACAATGAGCAGTTCTTC. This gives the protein CASSNLIAVSYNEQFF.

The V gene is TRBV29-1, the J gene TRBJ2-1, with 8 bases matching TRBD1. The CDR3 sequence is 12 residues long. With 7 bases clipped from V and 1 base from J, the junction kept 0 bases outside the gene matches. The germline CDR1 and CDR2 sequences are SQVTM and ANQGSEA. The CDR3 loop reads CSGDRSYNEQFF. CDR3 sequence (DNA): TGCAGCGGGGACAGGTCCTACAATGAGCAGTTCTTC.

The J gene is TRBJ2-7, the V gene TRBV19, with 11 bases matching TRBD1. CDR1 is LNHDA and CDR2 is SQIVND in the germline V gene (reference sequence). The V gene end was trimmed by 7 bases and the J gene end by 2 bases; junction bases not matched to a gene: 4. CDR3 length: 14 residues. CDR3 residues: CASTSGQGAYEQYF. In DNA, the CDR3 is TGTGCCAGTACATCGGGACAGGGGGCCTACGAGCAGTACTTC.

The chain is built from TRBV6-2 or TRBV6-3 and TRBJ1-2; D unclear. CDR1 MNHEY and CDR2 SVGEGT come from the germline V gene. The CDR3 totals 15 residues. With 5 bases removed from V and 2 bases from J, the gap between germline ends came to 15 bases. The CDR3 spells CASSGPLFENYGYTF. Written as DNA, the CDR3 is TGTGCCAGCAGTGGCCCCTTATTCGAAAACTATGGCTACACCTTC.

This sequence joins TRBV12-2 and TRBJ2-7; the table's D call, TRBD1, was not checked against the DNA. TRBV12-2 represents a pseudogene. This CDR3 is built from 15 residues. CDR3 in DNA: TGTGCAAGTCGCTTAGACCGGGACAGAGACTACGAGCAGTACTTC. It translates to CASRLDRDRDYEQYF.

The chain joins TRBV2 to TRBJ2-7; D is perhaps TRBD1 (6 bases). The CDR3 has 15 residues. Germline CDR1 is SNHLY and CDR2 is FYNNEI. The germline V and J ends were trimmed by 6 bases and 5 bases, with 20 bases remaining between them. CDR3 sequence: CASRNFGTTPNEQYV. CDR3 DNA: TGTGCCAGCAGGAACTTTGGGACAACACCTAACGAGCAGTACGTC.

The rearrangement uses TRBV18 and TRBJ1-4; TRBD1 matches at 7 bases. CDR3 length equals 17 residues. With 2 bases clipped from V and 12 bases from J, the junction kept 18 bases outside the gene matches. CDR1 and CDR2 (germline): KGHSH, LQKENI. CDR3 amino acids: CASSPSVATGVQTQLFF. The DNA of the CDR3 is TGTGCCAGCTCACCAAGTGTAGCCACAGGGGTCCAAACTCAACTGTTTTTT.

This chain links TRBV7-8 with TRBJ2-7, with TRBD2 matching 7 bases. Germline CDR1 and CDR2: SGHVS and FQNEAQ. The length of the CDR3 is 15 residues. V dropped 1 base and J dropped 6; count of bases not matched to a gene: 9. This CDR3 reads CASSLVVGRGFEQYF. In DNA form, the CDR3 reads TGTGCCAGCAGCTTAGTTGTTGGGAGGGGTTTCGAGCAGTACTTC.

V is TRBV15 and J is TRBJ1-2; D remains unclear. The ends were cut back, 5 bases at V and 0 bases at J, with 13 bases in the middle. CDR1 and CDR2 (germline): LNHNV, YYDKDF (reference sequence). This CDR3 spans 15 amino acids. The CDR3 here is CATSLDPSSNYGYTF. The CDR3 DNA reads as TGTGCCACCAGCTTAGATCCGAGTTCTAACTATGGCTACACCTTC. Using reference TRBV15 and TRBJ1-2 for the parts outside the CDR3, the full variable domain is DAMVIQNPRYQVTQFGKPVTLSCSQTLNHNVMYWYQQKSSQAPKLLFHYYDKDFNNEADTPDNFQSRRPNTSFCFLDIRSPGLGDTAMYLCATSLDPSSNYGYTFGSGTRLTVV.

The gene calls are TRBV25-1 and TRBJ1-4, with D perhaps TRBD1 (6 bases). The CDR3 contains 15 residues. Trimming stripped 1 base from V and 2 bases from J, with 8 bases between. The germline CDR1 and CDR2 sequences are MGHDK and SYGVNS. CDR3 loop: CASSEWGRTNEKLFF. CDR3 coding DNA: TGTGCCAGCAGTGAATGGGGGCGGACTAATGAAAAACTGTTTTTT.